This T cell receptor (beta chain) was recovered during a study of cytomegalovirus exposure and HLA in healthy donors. Germline loops: CDR1 SSHAT, CDR2 FNYEAQ (reference sequence). The CDR3 is made up of 13 amino acids. Study-level points and caveats: Three CMV-associated chains proved CMV antigen-specific in vitro. Over 150 TCR beta chains were listed as cytomegalovirus-associated. Reportedly, cytomegalovirus status was diagnosed with high sensitivity and specificity.

A word on this clone: Its target is unknown. The junction departs from the called germline gene at one end, perhaps through a read error.

The table came from immunoSEQ multiplex PCR; TCRdb's copy has only in-frame clones and leaves some out. The table has fewer than 200,000 clones, around nine tenths seen once. This chain uses TRBV7-7 with TRBJ1-5; D unclear. Sequenced sample: PBMCs. This TCR was recovered from a woman under 30 in good health and CMV-seropositive. Written as DNA, the CDR3 is TGTGCTAGCAGCTTAGGAGAGGATCAGCCCCAGCATTTT. Translating it yields CASSLGEDQPQHF.